These T cell receptor beta chains were read from a single sample in a study of vaccination effects on CD4 cells after COVID-19. These receptors lack a known antigen. The table came from immunoSEQ multiplex PCR; TCRdb's copy has only in-frame clones and leaves some out. The sample holds some 29,000 clones; approximately 68% are singletons and the top ten take roughly 8.6%. The sequencing here drew on CD4+ T cells from PBMCs cultured with SARS-CoV-2 spike peptides, taken after COVID-19 vaccination. These receptor sequences come from a human donor who received a COVID-19 vaccine. Each CDR3 is given with its conserved first and last residue.

cdr3_aa j_call v_call
CASSLGGGEAGELFF TRBJ2-2 TRBV5-6
CASSLGGAYRAEQYF TRBJ2-7 TRBV7-9
CASSLIAGGYNEQFF TRBJ2-1 TRBV7-2
CASSRGLEGDEQFF TRBJ2-1 TRBV19
CASSSDTSTDTQYF TRBJ2-3 TRBV5-4
CSATGETQYF TRBJ2-5 TRBV20-1
CASSADSKQETQYF TRBJ2-5 TRBV9
CASSLDGTLGSTQPQHF TRBJ1-5 TRBV7-9
CASSPGLAGDNEQFF TRBJ2-1 TRBV6-6
CASSLTTGELFF TRBJ2-2 TRBV10-1
CASSKDRLSTDTQYF TRBJ2-3 TRBV19
CASSFGGGGNTIYF TRBJ1-3 TRBV5-6
CASSQVASLRGEKLFF TRBJ1-4 TRBV3-1/TRBV3-2
CASSVQTGSNTGELFF TRBJ2-2 TRBV6-1
CASRVGQRANYGYTF TRBJ1-2 TRBV6-5
CASSEALDTGELFF TRBJ2-2 TRBV6-1
CASRTGTEYNEQFF TRBJ2-1 TRBV4-1
CASSQTPGGPQHF TRBJ1-5 TRBV5-1
CASSSQARTGAEAFF TRBJ1-1 TRBV11-2
CASSRTDNYGYTF TRBJ1-2 TRBV10-1
CASSLAGTGDTDTQYF TRBJ2-3 TRBV5-1
CASSSGQGHSYNSPLHF TRBJ1-6 TRBV5-1
CAINIGGQGNSPLHF TRBJ1-6 TRBV10-3
CASSKKAGTGGTLVSSYEQYF TRBJ2-7 TRBV27
CASSAGGNEQFF TRBJ2-1 TRBV7-9
CASSYRLAATGELFF TRBJ2-2 TRBV6-5
CASSPRQGGTEAFF TRBJ1-1 TRBV3-1/TRBV3-2
CASSDGAGGYNEQFF TRBJ2-1 TRBV6-4
CASSRRPGTSGNNNEQFF TRBJ2-1 TRBV19
CASSRPGQKETQYF TRBJ2-5 TRBV19